This TCR beta chain was captured by sequencing in a study of neurological immune-mediated disorders. TCRdb itself ran the 5' RACE reads through MiXCR, one entry per CDR3 protein. The data hold tens of thousands of distinct CDR3 sequences, with 10% observed a single time. The CDR3 length is 11 residues. The V end lost 3 bases, the J end lost 5 bases, and 4 bases lay between the germline ends. Germline CDR1 is SEHNR and CDR2 is FQNEAQ (reference sequence). As for this clonotype: A much larger clone lies one base from this, so it may be a read error.

V gene TRBV7-9 combines with J gene TRBJ1-2; unclear D gene. The sequence came from a man between 35 and 55 years old in good health. The sample taken for sequencing was PBMCs. CDR3 nucleotide sequence: TGTGCCAGCAGCTTCGAATATGGCTACACCTTC. Translation gives CASSFEYGYTF.